The rows below give T cell receptor beta chains drawn from one sample of a study of Graves' ophthalmopathy and Graves' hyperthyroidism. TCRdb processed the multiplex PCR reads anew with MiXCR; each CDR3 protein has one entry. This table has around 670,000 distinct CDR3 sequences, approximately 40% appearing once. The sample consisted of peripheral blood. These receptors were taken from an adult man with Graves' ophthalmopathy. The CDR3 runs from the conserved cysteine through the conserved F or W. Fields, in order: D gene, clone size, V gene, J gene, CDR3 DNA, CDR3 protein. D genes are given only for firm matches. A clone size is listed for some rows: how often the clone was seen (once, few, many), or a class if it is expanded.

d_gene: -
abundance: many
v_gene: TRBV7-6
j_gene: TRBJ2-7
CDR3nt: TGTGCCAGCAGCTTGGGTGCTGGGGGTAAGCAGTACTTC
CDR3aa: CASSLGAGGKQYF

d_gene: -
abundance: once
v_gene: TRBV29-1
j_gene: TRBJ1-1
CDR3nt: TGCAGCGCAGCCTCGAACACTGAAGCTTTCTTT
CDR3aa: CSAASNTEAFF

d_gene: -
abundance: -
v_gene: TRBV25-1
j_gene: TRBJ2-7
CDR3nt: TGTACCAGCAGGGATCCCTCTCTGACGGATAGGAGGTACTTC
CDR3aa: CTSRDPSLTDRRYF

d_gene: TRBD1
abundance: -
v_gene: TRBV7-9
j_gene: TRBJ1-2
CDR3nt: TGCGCCAGCAGCCAGGGACCGGGACAGGGATATGATGGCTACACCTTC
CDR3aa: CASSQGPGQGYDGYTF

d_gene: -
abundance: few
v_gene: TRBV6-5
j_gene: TRBJ1-6
CDR3nt: TGTGCCAGCTCTCCTACCGGGACCGATAATTCACCCCTCCACTTT
CDR3aa: CASSPTGTDNSPLHF

d_gene: -
abundance: many
v_gene: TRBV7-7
j_gene: TRBJ2-5
CDR3nt: TGCGCCAGCAGTCGTGACAGAGTAGAGACCCAGTACTTC
CDR3aa: CASSRDRVETQYF

d_gene: TRBD1
abundance: few
v_gene: TRBV7-2
j_gene: TRBJ1-4
CDR3nt: TGTGCCAGCAGCGCGGGACAGGGAGGGGAAAAACTGTTTTTT
CDR3aa: CASSAGQGGEKLFF

d_gene: -
abundance: -
v_gene: TRBV7-9
j_gene: TRBJ1-6
CDR3nt: TGTGCCAGCAGTAGAGCAATTCCAGGACCTTACTTCAGCTCCTATAATTCACCCCTCCACTTT
CDR3aa: CASSRAIPGPYFSSYNSPLHF

d_gene: TRBD1
abundance: -
v_gene: TRBV29-1
j_gene: TRBJ1-4
CDR3nt: TGCAGCGTGGGGACAGCGGCCTCTAATGAAAAACTGTTTTTT
CDR3aa: CSVGTAASNEKLFF

d_gene: TRBD1
abundance: -
v_gene: TRBV29-1
j_gene: TRBJ2-7
CDR3nt: TGCAGCGTTGGCGGACAGGGGTGGCGCGAGCAGTACTTC
CDR3aa: CSVGGQGWREQYF

d_gene: -
abundance: -
v_gene: TRBV29-1
j_gene: TRBJ1-2
CDR3nt: TGCAGCGTCGCGACAGGATTATATGGCTACACCTTC
CDR3aa: CSVATGLYGYTF

d_gene: -
abundance: many
v_gene: TRBV10-1
j_gene: TRBJ2-2
CDR3nt: TGCGCCAGCAGTGATCAGACCAGGGGTACCGGGGAGCTGTTTTTT
CDR3aa: CASSDQTRGTGELFF

d_gene: -
abundance: few
v_gene: TRBV19
j_gene: TRBJ1-2
CDR3nt: TGTGCCAGTAGTATAGCCCCTGGGGGCTACACCTTC
CDR3aa: CASSIAPGGYTF

d_gene: -
abundance: many
v_gene: TRBV10-3
j_gene: TRBJ2-7
CDR3nt: TGTGCCATCAGGAACCGGGACGGAAGCTACGAGCAGTACTTC
CDR3aa: CAIRNRDGSYEQYF

d_gene: TRBD1
abundance: few
v_gene: TRBV4-1
j_gene: TRBJ1-2
CDR3nt: TGCGCCAGCAGCGGAAGACAGGGGGATAACGATGGCTACACCTTC
CDR3aa: CASSGRQGDNDGYTF

d_gene: -
abundance: many
v_gene: TRBV15
j_gene: TRBJ1-1
CDR3nt: TGTGCCACCAGCAGAGATCCGCCAGGGGCTGGCACTGAAGCTTTCTTT
CDR3aa: CATSRDPPGAGTEAFF